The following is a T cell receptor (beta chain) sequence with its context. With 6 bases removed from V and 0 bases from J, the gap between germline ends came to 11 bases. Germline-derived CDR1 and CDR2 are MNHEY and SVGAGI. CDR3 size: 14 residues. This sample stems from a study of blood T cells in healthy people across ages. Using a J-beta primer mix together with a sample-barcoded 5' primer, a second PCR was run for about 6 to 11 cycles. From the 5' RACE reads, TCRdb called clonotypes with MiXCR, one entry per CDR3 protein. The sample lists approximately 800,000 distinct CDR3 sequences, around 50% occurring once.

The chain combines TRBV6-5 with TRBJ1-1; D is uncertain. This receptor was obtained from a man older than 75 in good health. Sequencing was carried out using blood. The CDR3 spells CASSQTTVNTEAFF. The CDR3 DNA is TGTGCCAGCAGCCAGACAACAGTGAACACTGAAGCTTTCTTT.